This T cell receptor beta chain was obtained from a study of OX40 agonist ivuxolimab in advanced cancers. This clone was picked up a small number of times. The CDR3 is 13 amino acids. Germline V gives CDR1 KGHSH, CDR2 LQKENI. V lost 5 bases, J lost 14 bases, and 7 bases stayed unmatched. Libraries were prepared by immunoSEQ multiplex PCR; TCRdb keeps only in-frame clonotypes and omits some of them. The sample shows 35,000 to 40,000 clones, around 83% of them seen only once. The chain carries TRBV18 and TRBJ1-6; 9 nucleotides line up with TRBD1. The TCR sequence derives from an adult with an advanced solid tumor such as melanoma, head and neck, liver or kidney cancer. The specimen was CD4+ or CD8+ T cells sorted from blood, collected in a trial of the OX40 agonist ivuxolimab. The CDR3 DNA reads as TGTGCCAGCTCAGATGACAGGGGGTTGGCCCTCCACTTT. This codes for CASSDDRGLALHF.